The 21 T cell receptor beta chains presented below share a single source sample, sequenced in a study of blood T cell repertoires in COVID-19. Data came from immunoSEQ multiplex PCR; TCRdb stores just in-frame clones and leaves some out. This sample has fewer than 350,000 clones, with about nine tenths found just once. The sequenced sample was PBMCs or T cells enriched from blood (not recorded which). These receptors all stem from a woman in her 40s who had recovered from COVID-19.

This clone was detected only a few times. The CDR3 loop is CASKYRDRPSYEQYF. The DNA for the CDR3 is TGTGCCAGCAAATACCGGGACAGGCCTTCCTACGAGCAGTACTTC. The V call is TRBV27, the J call TRBJ2-7; 8 bases map to TRBD1. CDR3 length equals 15 residues. V lost 7 bases to trimming and J lost 1 base; unmatched junction nucleotides: 9. Per the germline V gene, CDR1 is MNHEY and CDR2 is SMNVEV (reference sequence).

The chain is built from TRBV24-1 and TRBJ1-2; no reliable D call. The V gene's germline CDR1 is KGHDR and CDR2 SFDVKD. With 1 base removed from V and 2 bases from J, the gap between germline ends came to 7 bases. CDR3 size: 14 residues. The CDR3 sequence: CATSDFQANYGYTF. CDR3 bases: TGTGCCACCAGTGATTTCCAAGCGAACTATGGCTACACCTTC.

This chain connects TRBV2 to TRBJ2-1; TRBD2 aligns across 7 bases. The CDR3 runs 15 residues. Trimming removed 6 bases from V and 0 bases from J; junction bases left unmatched: 5. CDR1 and CDR2 from the germline V gene are SNHLY and FYNNEI. The CDR3 sequence is CASRWLAGSYNEQFF. CDR3 nucleotides: TGTGCCAGCAGGTGGTTAGCGGGCTCCTACAATGAGCAGTTCTTC. Complete variable domain (other parts from reference TRBV2 and TRBJ2-1): EPEVTQTPSHQVTQMGQEVILRCVPISNHLYFYWYRQILGQKVEFLVSFYNNEISEKSEIFDDQFSVERPDGSNFTLKIRSTKLEDSAMYFCASRWLAGSYNEQFFGPGTRLTVL.

The CDR3 loop is CASSPSGRANEKLFF. The CDR3 DNA follows: TGTGCCAGCTCACCCTCAGGGAGGGCTAATGAAAAACTGTTTTTT. V is TRBV18 and J is TRBJ1-4, with a weak D call TRBD1 (5 bases). Trimming took off 3 bases at V and 3 bases at J, with 11 bases between the two ends. The germline CDR1 and CDR2 sequences are KGHSH and LQKENI. This CDR3 has 15 amino acids.

The CDR3 sequence is CASSLAGVAYNEQFF. DNA for the CDR3: TGTGCCAGCAGCTTAGCGGGAGTAGCCTACAATGAGCAGTTCTTC. The chain has TRBV7-8 and TRBJ2-1; a weak D match, TRBD2 (5 bases). Germline V gives CDR1 SGHVS, CDR2 FQNEAQ. The CDR3 loop spans 15 amino acids. Trimming cost V 0 bases and J 2 bases, with 8 bases left between them.

The chain joins TRBV9 to TRBJ1-5, with TRBD1 identical over 7 bases. In germline, CDR1 is SGDLS, CDR2 YYNGEE. This CDR3 has 14 amino acids. V lost 2 bases and J lost 1; bases outside the gene matches: 0. In nucleotides, the CDR3 is TGTGCCAGCAGCGTGACAGGGAGCAATCAGCCCCAGCATTTT. This sequence encodes CASSVTGSNQPQHF.

The chain links TRBV3-1 (or the pseudogene TRBV3-2) to TRBJ2-1; maybe TRBD1 (6 bases). V shed 3 bases and J shed 9 bases, with 9 bases lying between them. CDR1 and CDR2 (germline): LGHDT, YNNKEL (reference sequence). CDR3 size: 12 residues. This CDR3 is CASSHRDTEQFF. CDR3 nucleotides: TGTGCCAGCAGCCATAGGGACACTGAGCAGTTCTTC.

The gene calls are TRBV12-3 or TRBV12-4 and TRBJ1-2, with D tentatively TRBD1 (5 bases). This CDR3 region has 12 residues. The V and J ends lost 6 bases and 4 bases respectively, with 9 bases between them. The chain's CDR3 is CASRSRGYGYTF. DNA of the CDR3: TGTGCCAGCAGAAGTAGGGGCTATGGCTACACCTTC.

This clone has just one count. The chain combines TRBV3-1 (or the pseudogene TRBV3-2) with TRBJ2-5; tentative D call: TRBD2 (8 bases). Germline CDR1 is LGHDT and CDR2 is YNNKEL (reference sequence). This CDR3 spans 15 amino acids. Trimming left V 4 bases short and J 10 bases short, with 22 bases between. The CDR3, as DNA: TGTGCCAGCAGCCTACTAGCGGAGCCGGCAGGGGGCCAGTACTTC. This translates into CASSLLAEPAGGQYF.

The V and J genes are TRBV19 and TRBJ1-5; 7 positions match TRBD1. CDR1 and CDR2 from the germline V gene are LNHDA and SQIVND (reference sequence). The CDR3 is 16 residues long. With V trimmed by 3 bases and J by 5 bases, 10 bases remained unmatched. CDR3 DNA sequence: TGTGCCAGTAGTATCTTACTACAGGGGTTCTATCAGCCCCAGCATTTT. Translated, it gives CASSILLQGFYQPQHF.

The chain recombines TRBV6-5 with TRBJ1-4, with 9 positions matching TRBD1. Looked up from germline, CDR1 is MNHEY and CDR2 is SVGAGI. The CDR3 spans 15 residues. The J segment lost 5 bases and the V segment lost 9 bases, leaving 10 bases of the junction unmatched. This CDR3 reads CASLPPGQGNEKLFF. The CDR3 nucleotides are TGTGCCAGTTTGCCTCCGGGACAGGGAAATGAAAAACTGTTTTTT.

The chain recombines TRBV20-1 with TRBJ1-5, with TRBD1 matching 10 bases. The V gene end was trimmed by 3 bases and the J gene end by 2 bases; junction bases not matched to a gene: 1. CDR1 and CDR2 from the germline V gene are DFQATT and SNEGSKA (reference sequence). This CDR3 spans 14 amino acids. The CDR3 sequence is CSASGTGGNQPQHF. CDR3 coding DNA: TGCAGTGCTAGTGGGACAGGGGGCAATCAGCCCCAGCATTTT.

V gene TRBV4-3 combines with J gene TRBJ2-7; D remains unclear. CDR1 LGHNA and CDR2 YSLEER come from the germline V gene. Deletions cut 0 bases from V and 0 bases from J, with 9 bases between. This CDR3 region has 15 residues. The CDR3 here is CASSQDRLSSYEQYF. CDR3 bases: TGCGCCAGCAGCCAAGACAGGTTAAGCTCCTACGAGCAGTACTTC.

Only one count was recorded for this clone. The chain joins TRBV27 to TRBJ1-2, with 7 bases matching TRBD1. Trimming took 5 bases from V and 5 from J; bases not matched to a gene: 8. CDR3 size: 14 residues. Germline V gene data show CDR1 as MNHEY and CDR2 as SMNVEV (reference sequence). The CDR3, as DNA: TGTGCCAGCAGTACACTCTCGGGACAGTATGGCTACACCTTC. Translated, it gives CASSTLSGQYGYTF.

The chain uses TRBV4-3 and TRBJ2-1; D perhaps matches TRBD2 (5 bases). V lost 4 bases to trimming and J lost 5 bases, with 15 bases between them. CDR3 size: 15 residues. Germline values: CDR1 LGHNA, CDR2 YSLEER. The DNA for the CDR3 is TGCGCCAGCAGCCCTTGGTTAGCGCAGAACAATGAGCAGTTCTTC. Protein: CASSPWLAQNNEQFF.

About this clone: The germline gene is not matched at one end of the junction; a read error may be the cause. The V call is TRBV5-4, the J call TRBJ2-3; D possibly corresponds to TRBD2 (6 bases). Germline V gives CDR1 SGHNT, CDR2 YYREEE (reference sequence). The CDR3 is 15 residues long. The CDR3 reads CASSLPGTGTDTQYF. As DNA, the CDR3 is TGTGCAAGCAGCTTGCCCGGGACTGGTACAGATACGCAGTATTTT.

J is TRBJ2-5 and V is TRBV7-3, with D unclear. V was pared by 5 bases and J by 5 bases, with 15 bases between. The germline CDR1 and CDR2 sequences are SGHTA and FQGTGA. CDR3 length: 14 amino acids. CDR3 region: CASSRDALVETQYF. CDR3 nucleotides: TGTGCCAGCAGCCGAGATGCCCTCGTGGAGACCCAGTACTTC.

The J gene is TRBJ2-7, the V gene TRBV5-1, with 7 bases matching TRBD1. Germline V gene data show CDR1 as SGHRS and CDR2 as YFSETQ. J lost 4 bases, V lost 4 bases, and 2 bases had no gene match. This CDR3 region has 12 residues. The CDR3 bases are TGCGCCAGCAGCGTACAGGGGTACGAGCAGTACTTC. This encodes CASSVQGYEQYF.

The chain joins TRBV11-2 to TRBJ2-7; 12 bases line up with TRBD2. The V gene end was trimmed by 5 bases and the J gene end by 4 bases; junction bases not matched to a gene: 6. Germline CDR1 is SGHAT and CDR2 is FQNNGV. The CDR3 covers 15 residues. CDR3 bases: TGTGCCAGCAGCGGGAACGGACTAGCGGGATACGAGCAGTACTTC. Translation: CASSGNGLAGYEQYF.

Here the CDR3 DNA reads TGCGCCAGTCGGACAGAGCCCTACGAGCAGTACTTC. This codes for CASRTEPYEQYF. The V call is TRBV5-1, the J call TRBJ2-7; possibly TRBD1 for D (6 bases). Germline V gene lookup returns CDR1 SGHRS and CDR2 YFSETQ. The germline V and J ends were trimmed by 8 bases and 2 bases, with 11 bases remaining between them. The CDR3 extends over 12 amino acids.

This clone has a handful of counts. The rearrangement links TRBV5-4 to TRBJ1-6; 7 nucleotides line up with TRBD1. The V segment lost 0 bases and the J segment 4 bases; nucleotides outside the gene matches: 7. The CDR3 is 17 residues long. Germline CDR1 reads SGHNT; CDR2 reads YYREEE (reference sequence). The CDR3 loop is CASSLEGAGRYNSPLHF. CDR3 coding DNA: TGTGCCAGCAGCTTGGAGGGGGCAGGGCGATATAATTCACCCCTCCACTTT. Full variable domain (rest looked up from reference TRBV5-4 and TRBJ1-6): ETGVTQSPTHLIKTRGQQVTLRCSSQSGHNTVSWYQQALGQGPQFIFQYYREEENGRGNFPPRFSGLQFPNYSSELNVNALELDDSALYLCASSLEGAGRYNSPLHFGNGTRLTVT.